The 29 T cell receptor beta chains below come from one sample, sequenced in a study of CD8 T cells in Susac syndrome. RNA totalling roughly 0.5 to 1 ug underwent reverse transcription with random hexamers. TCRdb recomputed calls from the immunoSEQ multiplex PCR reads with MiXCR, one row per CDR3 protein. The data contain 150,000 to 200,000 distinct CDR3 sequences, approximately 94% of them seen just once; the ten biggest clones take up over 0.09%. The source material was CD4+ T cells from PBMCs. These receptors were collected from a human donor with multiple sclerosis.

The chain is built from TRBV24-1 and TRBJ2-5; D remains unclear. Trimming removed 1 base at V and 2 bases at J, with 7 bases between. CDR1 and CDR2 from the germline V gene are KGHDR and SFDVKD. The CDR3 spans 14 residues. The DNA for the CDR3 is TGTGCCACCAGTGATTTCTTTAGTCAAGAGACCCAGTACTTC. Amino acids: CATSDFFSQETQYF.

The chain joins TRBV6-5 to TRBJ2-5; 10 bases align to TRBD1. The junction had 5 bases not matched to a gene; V was cut back by 6 bases and J by 4 bases. From germline, CDR1 is MNHEY and CDR2 SVGAGI. This CDR3 is built from 14 residues. The CDR3 protein is CASSRTGGPETQYF. In DNA, the CDR3 is TGTGCCAGCAGCCGGACAGGGGGTCCAGAGACCCAGTACTTC.

The V gene is TRBV28, the J gene TRBJ2-1, with TRBD2 matching 10 bases. This CDR3 has 15 residues. The V and J ends lost 6 bases and 2 bases, in that order; junction bases with no gene match: 4. Germline loops: CDR1 MDHEN, CDR2 SYDVKM. The CDR3 sequence is CASSRTSGPYNEQFF. The CDR3 nucleotides read TGTGCCAGCAGCAGGACTAGCGGACCCTACAATGAGCAGTTCTTC.

Here the CDR3 reads CASSQRAGGFGNTIYF. The CDR3 DNA reads as TGCGCCAGCAGCCAAAGGGCAGGGGGCTTCGGAAACACCATATATTTT. This rearrangement joins TRBV4-3 to TRBJ1-3, with 8 nucleotides matching TRBD1. The CDR3 length is 16 residues. The ends lost 2 bases at V and 4 bases at J; junction bases unmatched: 7. Germline V lookup: CDR1 LGHNA, CDR2 YSLEER.

This rearrangement joins TRBV20-1 to TRBJ2-3; 8 nucleotides align to TRBD2. The V gene's germline CDR1 is DFQATT and CDR2 SNEGSKA (reference sequence). The CDR3 contains 13 residues. Germline trimming cut 3 bases from V and 4 bases from J; bases unmatched to any gene: 3. The CDR3 reads CSASGGGPDTQYF. The CDR3 DNA sequence: TGCAGTGCTAGCGGGGGGGGTCCAGATACGCAGTATTTT.

This chain joins TRBV18 and TRBJ2-2; the D call may be TRBD1 or TRBD2 (5 bases each). Germline assignment: CDR1 KGHSH and CDR2 LQKENI. CDR3 length equals 13 residues. With 3 bases removed from V and 4 bases from J, the gap between germline ends came to 6 bases. The CDR3 nucleotides read TGTGCCAGCTCACCGGGGGTCACCGGGGAGCTGTTTTTT. Translating gives CASSPGVTGELFF.

This clonotype was seen a single time. V gene TRBV6-1 combines with J gene TRBJ2-2; 16 bases fit TRBD2. The germline V gene has CDR1 MNHNS and CDR2 SASEGT. This CDR3 contains 17 residues. After removal of 9 bases from V and 4 bases from J, the junction contained 8 bases not matched to a gene. The CDR3, as DNA: TGTGCCAGTGGGGGGACTAGCGGGAGGGTGGGCACCGGGGAGCTGTTTTTT. It yields the protein CASGGTSGRVGTGELFF.

The gene calls are TRBV18 and TRBJ2-7; 8 bases fit TRBD1. CDR1 and CDR2 from the germline V gene are KGHSH and LQKENI. CDR3 length equals 14 residues. V trimming: 5 bases; J trimming: 1 base; junction bases outside the gene matches: 4. CDR3 sequence reads: CASSSRDRSYEQYF. The CDR3 DNA is TGTGCCAGCTCATCGCGGGACAGGTCCTACGAGCAGTACTTC.

CDR3 nucleotide sequence: TGTGCCAGCAGCCAAGTAGCAAAAGAGACCCAGTACTTC. It specifies CASSQVAKETQYF. V usage is TRBV3-1 and J usage is TRBJ2-5; D not certain. Deletions cut 1 base from V and 3 bases from J, with 6 bases between. The germline gives CDR1 LGHDT, CDR2 YNNKEL (reference sequence). CDR3 length equals 13 residues.

The chain uses TRBV10-3 and TRBJ2-6; D unclear. This CDR3 is built from 15 residues. The V and J ends lost 6 bases and 0 bases respectively, with 9 bases between them. Germline lookup yields CDR1 ENHRY and CDR2 SYGVKD. The CDR3 protein is CAIRKGFSGANVLTF. In nucleotides, the CDR3 is TGTGCCATCAGGAAAGGGTTCTCTGGGGCCAACGTCCTGACTTTC.

The chain uses TRBV9 and TRBJ2-7, with 8 bases fitting TRBD2. The J segment lost 6 bases and the V segment lost 0 bases, leaving 5 bases of the junction unmatched. In germline, CDR1 is SGDLS, CDR2 YYNGEE. The CDR3 covers 14 residues. The DNA for the CDR3 is TGTGCCAGCAGCGTAGCGAGCGGGAGTGTCGAGCAGTACTTC. As protein: CASSVASGSVEQYF.

The genes are TRBV12-3 or TRBV12-4 and TRBJ2-7, with TRBD1 identical over 10 bases. V lost 6 bases and J lost 0; bases outside the gene matches: 2. This CDR3 spans 14 amino acids. CDR3 region: CASRGTGVSYEQYF. The CDR3 DNA follows: TGTGCCAGCAGAGGGACAGGGGTCTCCTACGAGCAGTACTTC.

The V call is TRBV2, the J call TRBJ2-5; D is perhaps TRBD1 (5 bases). With 4 bases removed from V and 1 base from J, the gap between germline ends came to 7 bases. The length of the CDR3 is 13 residues. Germline CDR1 SNHLY, CDR2 FYNNEI. CDR3 region: CASSGQIQETQYF. CDR3 coding DNA: TGTGCCAGCAGTGGACAGATCCAAGAGACCCAGTACTTC.

V usage is TRBV11-2 and J usage is TRBJ1-1; D not resolved. The V end lost 8 bases, the J end lost 5 bases, and 9 bases lay between the germline ends. Germline CDR1 SGHAT, CDR2 FQNNGV. The CDR3 runs 11 residues. CDR3 sequence reads: CASDFRTEAFF. In DNA, the CDR3 is TGTGCCAGCGACTTCAGAACTGAAGCTTTCTTT.

The genes are TRBV10-3 and TRBJ1-3, with D unresolved. Trimming shortened V by 5 bases and J by 6 bases, and 5 bases separated the two germline ends. This CDR3 is built from 11 residues. The germline V gene has CDR1 ENHRY and CDR2 SYGVKD. In nucleotides, the CDR3 is TGTGCCATCAGTTCCTCAAACACCATATATTTT. This gives the protein CAISSSNTIYF.

This clonotype came up once. V gene TRBV6-5 combines with J gene TRBJ2-1; TRBD1 matches at 8 bases. The length of the CDR3 is 14 residues. V shed 6 bases, J shed 5 bases, and the junction held 6 bases outside the gene matches. Germline values: CDR1 MNHEY, CDR2 SVGAGI. In DNA, the CDR3 is TGTGCCAGCAGAACCGGGACAGGAGACAATGAGCAGTTCTTC. Amino acids: CASRTGTGDNEQFF.

The chain couples TRBV10-3 to TRBJ2-7, with a tentative D call TRBD1 (5 bases). The CDR3 is 14 amino acids. The V and J ends lost 0 bases and 6 bases respectively, with 12 bases between them. Per the germline V gene, CDR1 is ENHRY and CDR2 is SYGVKD. CDR3 coding DNA: TGTGCCATCAGTGAGTCCAGGGTAGGGGCCGAGCAGTACTTC. The encoded protein is CAISESRVGAEQYF.

The CDR3 spells CSVKGVSNEKLFF. CDR3 coding DNA: TGCAGCGTAAAGGGGGTATCGAATGAAAAACTGTTTTTT. V is TRBV29-1 and J is TRBJ1-4; D is perhaps TRBD1 (6 bases). The germline V gene encodes CDR1 SQVTM and CDR2 ANQGSEA. V lost 6 bases, J lost 5 bases, and 13 bases lay in between. The CDR3 spans 13 residues.

This chain connects TRBV19 to TRBJ2-5, with TRBD2 identical over 9 bases. The CDR3 extends over 15 amino acids. Germline CDR1 reads LNHDA; CDR2 reads SQIVND (reference sequence). Losses at the gene ends were 6 bases for V and 6 bases for J; bases not matched to a gene: 11. The CDR3 region has the DNA TGTGCCAGTAGCCCTTCTAGCGGGATGCGTAAGACCCAGTACTTC. Translated: CASSPSSGMRKTQYF.

This chain joins TRBV20-1 and TRBJ2-4, with D hard to call. CDR3 length: 14 amino acids. Germline CDR1 is DFQATT and CDR2 is SNEGSKA (reference sequence). V lost 2 bases, J lost 6 bases, and 14 bases lay in between. The CDR3 spells CSARPGLDGNIQYF. The CDR3 coding sequence is TGCAGTGCTAGACCCGGCCTAGACGGAAACATTCAGTACTTC.

The genes are TRBV6-6 and TRBJ2-2; D gene unclear. Per the germline V gene, CDR1 is MNHNY and CDR2 is SVGAGI (reference sequence). Trimming removed 2 bases from V and 7 bases from J, with 2 bases in between. There are 11 residues in the CDR3. In nucleotides, the CDR3 is TGTGCCAGCAGTTACAACGGGGAGCTGTTTTTT. It translates to CASSYNGELFF.

The chain recombines TRBV6-2 or TRBV6-3 with TRBJ2-3; no firm D call. Trimming pared 2 bases from V and 7 bases from J, leaving 10 bases between. From germline, CDR1 is MNHEY and CDR2 SVGEGT. The CDR3 covers 13 residues. The CDR3 coding sequence is TGTGCCAGCAGTTACAATGCGCGTCATACGCAGTATTTT. As protein: CASSYNARHTQYF.

The V and J genes are TRBV12-3 or TRBV12-4 and TRBJ1-5; D ambiguous. The CDR3 length is 13 residues. Trimming stripped 3 bases from V and 3 bases from J, with 6 bases between. The CDR3 protein is CASSFANNQPQHF. In DNA form, the CDR3 reads TGTGCCAGCAGTTTCGCCAACAATCAGCCCCAGCATTTT.

The V and J genes are TRBV6-5 and TRBJ2-1; 8 nucleotides line up with TRBD1. The V gene's germline CDR1 is MNHEY and CDR2 SVGAGI. This CDR3 spans 14 amino acids. The trim removed 6 bases at V and 3 bases at J, leaving 4 bases unmatched. The CDR3 region is CASSRDRNYNEQFF. CDR3 coding DNA: TGTGCCAGCAGCCGGGACAGGAACTACAATGAGCAGTTCTTC.

The chain links TRBV5-1 to TRBJ2-5, with 8 bases aligning to TRBD2. This CDR3 comprises 14 residues. Trimming cost V 2 bases and J 5 bases; bases outside gene matches: 5. CDR1 is SGHRS and CDR2 is YFSETQ in the germline V gene. The CDR3: CASSFSSGSETQYF. The CDR3 bases are TGCGCCAGCAGCTTTTCGAGCGGGAGTGAGACCCAGTACTTC.

This clonotype appeared a few times. The chain is built from TRBV6-6 and TRBJ2-7, with D uncertain. In germline, CDR1 is MNHNY, CDR2 SVGAGI (reference sequence). This CDR3 spans 13 amino acids. Trimming shortened V by 2 bases and J by 3 bases, and 8 bases separated the two germline ends. CDR3 loop: CASSYDIFYEQYF. In DNA, the CDR3 is TGTGCCAGCAGTTACGACATATTCTACGAGCAGTACTTC.

This chain links TRBV30 with TRBJ1-5, with D unresolved. The CDR3 sequence is 13 residues long. From germline, CDR1 is GTSNPN and CDR2 SVGIG (reference sequence). Trimming stripped 2 bases from V and 3 bases from J, with 8 bases between. The CDR3 coding sequence is TGTGCCTGGAGTAGGGAGAACAATCAGCCCCAGCATTTT. Residues: CAWSRENNQPQHF.

V gene TRBV14 combines with J gene TRBJ1-1; maybe TRBD1 (5 bases). There are 16 residues in the CDR3. Trimming shortened V by 0 bases and J by 4 bases, and 15 bases separated the two germline ends. The germline gives CDR1 SGHDN, CDR2 FVKESK. The CDR3 nucleotides read TGTGCCAGCAGCCAAGAATGGGACGGATTCTTCACTGAAGCTTTCTTT. Translated, it gives CASSQEWDGFFTEAFF.

This clonotype has just a few counts. The chain employs TRBV5-6 and TRBJ2-7, with D perhaps TRBD2 (6 bases). CDR3 size: 14 residues. Germline V gene data show CDR1 as SGHDT and CDR2 as YYEEEE. V was clipped by 2 bases and J by 9 bases, with 18 bases between them. CDR3 in amino acids: CASSLSGRRAGQYF. The CDR3 DNA is TGTGCCAGCAGCTTATCCGGACGGAGAGCGGGGCAGTACTTC.